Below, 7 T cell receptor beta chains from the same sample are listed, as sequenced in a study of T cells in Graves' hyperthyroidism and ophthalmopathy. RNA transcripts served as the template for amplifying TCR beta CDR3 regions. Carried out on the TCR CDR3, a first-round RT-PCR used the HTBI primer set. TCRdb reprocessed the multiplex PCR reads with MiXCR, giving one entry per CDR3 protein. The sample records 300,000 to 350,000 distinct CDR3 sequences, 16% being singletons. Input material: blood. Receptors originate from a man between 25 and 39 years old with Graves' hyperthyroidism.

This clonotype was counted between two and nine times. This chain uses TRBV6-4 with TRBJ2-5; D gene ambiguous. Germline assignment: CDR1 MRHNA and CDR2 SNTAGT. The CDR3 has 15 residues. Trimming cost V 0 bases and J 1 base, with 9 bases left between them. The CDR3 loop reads CASSDSPGPQETQYF. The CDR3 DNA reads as TGTGCCAGCAGTGACTCCCCCGGCCCCCAAGAGACCCAGTACTTC.

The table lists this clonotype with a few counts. This chain's CDR3 is CSVASGYRAEAFF. CDR3 DNA sequence: TGCAGCGTTGCTTCGGGGTATAGGGCTGAAGCTTTCTTT. The chain joins TRBV29-1 to TRBJ1-1; D gene unclear. This CDR3 contains 13 residues. Germline assignment: CDR1 SQVTM and CDR2 ANQGSEA. Trimming cost V 4 bases and J 6 bases, with 15 bases left between them.

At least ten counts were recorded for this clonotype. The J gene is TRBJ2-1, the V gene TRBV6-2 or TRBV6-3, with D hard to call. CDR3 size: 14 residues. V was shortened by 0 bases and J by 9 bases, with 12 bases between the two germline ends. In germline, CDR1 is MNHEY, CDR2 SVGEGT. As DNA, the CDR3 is TGTGCCAGCAGTTACTCGATTCTAAGGACTGAGCAGTTCTTC. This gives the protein CASSYSILRTEQFF.

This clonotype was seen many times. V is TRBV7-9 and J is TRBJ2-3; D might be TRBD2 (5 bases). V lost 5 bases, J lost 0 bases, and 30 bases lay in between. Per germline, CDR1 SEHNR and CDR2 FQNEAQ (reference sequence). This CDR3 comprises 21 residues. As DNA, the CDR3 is TGTGCCAGCAGCCTTGGTCGGGTCAGGAACGACGGGGAAACTAGCACAGATACGCAGTATTTT. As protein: CASSLGRVRNDGETSTDTQYF.

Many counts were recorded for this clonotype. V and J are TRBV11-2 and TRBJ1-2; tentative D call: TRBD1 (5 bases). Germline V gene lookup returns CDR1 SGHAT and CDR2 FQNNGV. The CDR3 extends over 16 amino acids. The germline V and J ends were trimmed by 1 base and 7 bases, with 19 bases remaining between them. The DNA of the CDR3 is TGTGCCAGCAGCTTAGTGGGAGGGTCCGGGGCCATTGGCTACACCTTC. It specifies CASSLVGGSGAIGYTF.

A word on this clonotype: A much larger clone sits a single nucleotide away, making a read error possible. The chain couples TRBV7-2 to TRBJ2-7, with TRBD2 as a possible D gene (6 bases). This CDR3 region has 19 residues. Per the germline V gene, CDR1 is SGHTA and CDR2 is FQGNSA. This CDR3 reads CASSPPASEVVWGSHEQYF. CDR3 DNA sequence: TGTGCCAGCAGCCCACCGGCTAGCGAAGTGGTGTGGGGCTCCCACGAGCAGTACTTC.

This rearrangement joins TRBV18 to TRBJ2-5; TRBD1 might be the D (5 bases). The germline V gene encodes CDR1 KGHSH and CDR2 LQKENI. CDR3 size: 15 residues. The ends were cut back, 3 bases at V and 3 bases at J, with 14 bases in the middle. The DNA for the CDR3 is TGTGCCAGCTCACCGCCACAGGCCAGGGAAGAGACCCAGTACTTC. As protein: CASSPPQAREETQYF.